These T cell receptor beta chains were read from a single sample in a study of shared clonotypes between healthy human individuals. TCRdb keeps only in-frame clones here, not all; method: immunoSEQ multiplex PCR. The table lists about 2.4 million clones, roughly 93% of them singletons. The sample taken for sequencing was naive CD4+ T cells from PBMCs. The receptors were sampled from a man aged 18 to 29 in good health. Some clones in this sample may be carry-over from other donors' samples. The CDR3 runs from the conserved cysteine through the conserved F or W. The D gene is left open where the match is weak. Size values are once, few and many counts, or a class for expanded clones, and some rows have none.

V gene,J gene,clone size,D gene,CDR3 DNA,CDR3 protein
TRBV21-1,TRBJ2-7,.,.,TGTGCCAGCAGCAAGGTCGGTGGGGGACTAGCCCGTTACGAGCAGTACTTC,CASSKVGGGLARYEQYF
TRBV9,TRBJ1-1,few,.,TGTGCCAGCAGCGCCCAGGGTTTGAACACTGAAGCTTTCTTT,CASSAQGLNTEAFF
TRBV11-2,TRBJ2-1,once,.,TGTGCCAGCAGCCCGGCGGAACCTTACTACAATGAGCAGTTCTTC,CASSPAEPYYNEQFF
TRBV4-1,TRBJ2-5,.,.,TGCGCCAGCAGCCAATTGGTGGGAGAGACCCAGTACTTC,CASSQLVGETQYF
TRBV6-1,TRBJ2-5,.,.,TGTGCCAGCAGTGAAGGGGCAGGGCAAGAGACCCAGTACTTC,CASSEGAGQETQYF
TRBV11-2,TRBJ2-7,.,.,TGTGCCAGCAGTCTCCGCAGCCGCTCCCAATCCTACGAGCAGTACTTC,CASSLRSRSQSYEQYF
TRBV6-5,TRBJ1-5,.,.,TGTGCCAGCAGTTTATACAGAGATAGCAATCAGCCCCAGCATTTT,CASSLYRDSNQPQHF
TRBV2,TRBJ2-1,.,TRBD2,TGTGCCAGCAGTGATCCGGGACTAGCGGGAGGATGGAGTGAGCAGTTCTTC,CASSDPGLAGGWSEQFF
TRBV18,TRBJ2-7,.,TRBD1,TGTGCCAGCTCCACCTGGGACAGGTCTTACGAGCAGTACTTC,CASSTWDRSYEQYF
TRBV5-1,TRBJ2-7,.,TRBD1,TGCGCCAGCAGCTTGGGGACAGGTACCTCGATCTACGAGCAGTACTTC,CASSLGTGTSIYEQYF
TRBV10-3,TRBJ2-1,.,.,TGTGCCATCAGTCGGGAGTTAGACTCCTACAATGAGCAGTTCTTC,CAISRELDSYNEQFF
TRBV7-8,TRBJ2-7,.,TRBD2,TGTGCCAGCAGCCGAAGGGGTACTAGCGGGCTCTACGAGCAGTACTTC,CASSRRGTSGLYEQYF
TRBV9,TRBJ1-5,.,.,TGTGCCAGCAGCGTAAGCGGGAACCCCACTGGCCCCCAGCATTTT,CASSVSGNPTGPQHF